This entry features one T cell receptor beta chain sequence. These data come from a study of blood T cell repertoires in COVID-19. Background on the study: The samples span acute and convalescent COVID-19 from the United States, Italy and Spain. T cells, B-cell-depleted T cells, or PBMCs provided the cDNA or gDNA that served as material.

Unmatched junction bases numbered 3, after V lost 0 bases and J lost 5 bases. Looked up from germline, CDR1 is SGHRS and CDR2 is YFSETQ. The CDR3 contains 15 residues. Original methodology: Estimates of nucleated cell counts were drawn from the amplification of reference gene primers. The assay was immunoSEQ multiplex PCR, and TCRdb's table has in-frame clones only and misses some. V and J calls plus clone size are reproduced from that table; the DNA served to infer D and trimming. This repertoire shows about 110,000 clones, around 83% found once; its top ten account for just over 4%. The chain links TRBV5-1 to TRBJ2-1; TRBD2 matches at 9 bases. The sequence derives from a woman in her 70s with acute or convalescent COVID-19. Specimen: peripheral blood. The CDR3 nucleotides are TGCGCCAGCAGCTTGGTGGCTAGCGGGAACAATGAGCAGTTCTTC. Protein product: CASSLVASGNNEQFF.